A single sample gave rise to the 13 T cell receptor beta chains below, sequenced in a study of blood T cell repertoires in COVID-19. Sequencing was performed with immunoSEQ multiplex PCR; in TCRdb, only in-frame clones are kept and a portion is missing. The sample holds under 200,000 clones; roughly four fifths are singletons and the top ten take 10% to 15%. Material: peripheral blood. The receptors were sampled from a man between 65 and 79 years old who had recovered from COVID-19.

In DNA, the CDR3 is TGCGCCAGCAGCCAAGATCCCGGGACAGGGGGTAATGAAGCTTTCTTT. Translating gives CASSQDPGTGGNEAFF. The chain is built from TRBV4-3 and TRBJ1-1; 11 bases agree with TRBD1. Trimming cost V 0 bases and J 7 bases; bases outside gene matches: 7. The CDR3 covers 16 residues. The germline V gene encodes CDR1 LGHNA and CDR2 YSLEER.

This rearrangement joins TRBV28 to TRBJ1-5, with a tentative D call TRBD1 (6 bases). CDR1 is MDHEN, CDR2 SYDVKM, per germline. The germline V and J ends were trimmed by 8 bases and 1 base, with 15 bases remaining between them. The CDR3 runs to 15 residues. CDR3 loop: CASRTARGSNQPQHF. CDR3 bases: TGTGCCAGCCGGACAGCGAGGGGCAGCAATCAGCCCCAGCATTTT.

CDR3 in DNA: TGTGCCAGCTCACCACCGACAGGGATCTACGAGCAGTACTTC. Its protein is CASSPPTGIYEQYF. The chain joins TRBV18 to TRBJ2-7; 7 bases map to TRBD1. V shed 0 bases, J shed 3 bases, and the junction held 2 bases outside the gene matches. The CDR3 loop spans 14 amino acids. Germline V gene data show CDR1 as KGHSH and CDR2 as LQKENI.

This chain's CDR3 is CASSPPSGRGRNEQFF. The CDR3 nucleotides read TGTGCCAGCAGCCCCCCCAGTGGGAGAGGACGTAATGAGCAGTTCTTC. The chain has TRBV28 and TRBJ2-1; tentatively, D is TRBD2 (5 bases). V lost 6 bases and J lost 7, with 22 bases in between. The CDR3 totals 16 residues. CDR1 is MDHEN, CDR2 SYDVKM, per germline. Drawing the rest from reference TRBV28 and TRBJ2-1, the complete variable domain is DVKVTQSSRYLVKRTGEKVFLECVQDMDHENMFWYRQDPGLGLRLIYFSYDVKMKEKGDIPEGYSVSREKKERFSLILESASTNQTSMYLCASSPPSGRGRNEQFFGPGTRLTVL.

This clone is deemed large (0.1 to 1%). The genes are TRBV20-1 and TRBJ2-7, with D perhaps matching TRBD2 (5 bases). Between the trimmed V and J ends, which lost 3 bases and 0 bases, there was a span of 12 bases. CDR3 size: 14 residues. In germline, CDR1 is DFQATT, CDR2 SNEGSKA (reference sequence). The CDR3 is CSASKLSGSYEQYF. CDR3 nucleotide sequence: TGCAGTGCTAGTAAGCTCAGCGGCTCCTACGAGCAGTACTTC.

The chain recombines TRBV28 with TRBJ1-5; 7 positions agree with TRBD1. Germline values: CDR1 MDHEN, CDR2 SYDVKM. The CDR3 consists of 14 residues. With 6 bases clipped from V and 7 bases from J, the junction kept 9 bases outside the gene matches. The CDR3: CASRATGTRQPQHF. CDR3 bases: TGTGCCAGCAGGGCGACAGGGACGAGACAGCCCCAGCATTTT.

This rearrangement joins TRBV19 to TRBJ2-1; 13 nucleotides match TRBD2. V lost 4 bases to trimming and J lost 6 bases; unmatched junction nucleotides: 6. The CDR3 runs to 16 residues. Germline CDR1 and CDR2: LNHDA and SQIVND (reference sequence). The CDR3 DNA follows: TGTGCCAGTAGTACCCATACTAGCGGGAGGGCCAATGAGCAGTTCTTC. Translated: CASSTHTSGRANEQFF.

This sequence joins TRBV28 and TRBJ1-1; D unclear. V was cut by 1 base and J by 0 bases, with 15 bases left in between. Germline loops: CDR1 MDHEN, CDR2 SYDVKM. CDR3 length: 17 residues. CDR3 loop: CASSLYIPKTVNTEAFF. In nucleotides, the CDR3 is TGTGCCAGCAGTTTATATATCCCCAAGACTGTGAACACTGAAGCTTTCTTT.

The chain has TRBV9 and TRBJ2-3; D gene unclear. V lost 3 bases, J lost 4 bases, and 21 bases lay in between. CDR3 size: 17 residues. The germline CDR1 and CDR2 sequences are SGDLS and YYNGEE. Here the CDR3 DNA reads TGTGCCAGCAGCGCGTTTCACGGAGAGTCGAGAGCAGATACGCAGTATTTT. Encoded protein: CASSAFHGESRADTQYF.

J is TRBJ2-3 and V is TRBV5-6; 7 positions match TRBD1. The J segment lost 6 bases and the V segment lost 5 bases, leaving 9 bases of the junction unmatched. This CDR3 is 14 amino acids long. Germline V gene lookup returns CDR1 SGHDT and CDR2 YYEEEE. CDR3 DNA sequence: TGTGCCAGCAGTTACTTACAGGGGTATGATACGCAGTATTTT. Translation: CASSYLQGYDTQYF.

The gene calls are TRBV7-2 and TRBJ1-2, with a weak D call TRBD1 (6 bases). Trimming left V 1 base short and J 4 bases short, with 16 bases between. This CDR3 region has 16 residues. Germline CDR1 reads SGHTA; CDR2 reads FQGNSA. The CDR3 DNA reads TGTGCCAGCAGCTTAGTGTCGGCGGGGGCGATCTATGGCTACACCTTC. It specifies CASSLVSAGAIYGYTF.

This clone was recorded once. The chain is built from TRBV7-9 and TRBJ1-2; D gene unclear. The CDR3 extends over 12 amino acids. V shed 5 bases and J shed 6 bases, with 10 bases lying between them. CDR1 SEHNR and CDR2 FQNEAQ come from the germline V gene (reference sequence). This CDR3 is CASSASGHGYTF. For the CDR3, the DNA is TGTGCCAGCAGCGCTTCGGGTCATGGCTACACCTTC.

The chain uses TRBV5-1 and TRBJ2-2; D perhaps matches TRBD2 (5 bases). The germline V gene encodes CDR1 SGHRS and CDR2 YFSETQ. The V end lost 3 bases, the J end lost 8 bases, and 14 bases lay between the germline ends. The CDR3 sequence is 14 residues long. The CDR3 DNA sequence: TGCGCCAGCAGCTCCCCGCGAATAGCGGGGGAGCTGTTTTTT. Its protein is CASSSPRIAGELFF.